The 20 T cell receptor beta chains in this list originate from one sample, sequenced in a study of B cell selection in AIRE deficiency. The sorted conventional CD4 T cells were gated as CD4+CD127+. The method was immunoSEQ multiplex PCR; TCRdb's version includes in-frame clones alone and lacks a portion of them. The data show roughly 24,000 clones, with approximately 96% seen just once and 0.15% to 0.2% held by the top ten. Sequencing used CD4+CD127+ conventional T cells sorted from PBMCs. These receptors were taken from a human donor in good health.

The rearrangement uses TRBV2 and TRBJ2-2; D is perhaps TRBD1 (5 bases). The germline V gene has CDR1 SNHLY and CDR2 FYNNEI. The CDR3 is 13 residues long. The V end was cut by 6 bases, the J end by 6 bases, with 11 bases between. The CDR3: CASSQGWSGELFF. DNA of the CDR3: TGTGCCAGCAGCCAGGGATGGTCCGGGGAGCTGTTTTTT.

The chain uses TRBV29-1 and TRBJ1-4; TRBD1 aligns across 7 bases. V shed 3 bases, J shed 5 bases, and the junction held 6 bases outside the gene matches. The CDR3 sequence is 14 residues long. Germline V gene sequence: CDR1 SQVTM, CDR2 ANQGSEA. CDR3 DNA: TGCAGCGTTGACCTGACAGGGAGGAATGAAAAACTGTTTTTT. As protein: CSVDLTGRNEKLFF.

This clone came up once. CDR3 protein: CASSPPGGYEQYF. The DNA for the CDR3 is TGCGCCAGCAGCCCCCCTGGGGGCTACGAGCAGTACTTC. The J gene is TRBJ2-7, the V gene TRBV4-3; D is perhaps TRBD1 or TRBD2 (5 bases each). V lost 4 bases and J lost 3, with 10 bases in between. The CDR3 spans 13 residues. Germline CDR1 reads LGHNA; CDR2 reads YSLEER.

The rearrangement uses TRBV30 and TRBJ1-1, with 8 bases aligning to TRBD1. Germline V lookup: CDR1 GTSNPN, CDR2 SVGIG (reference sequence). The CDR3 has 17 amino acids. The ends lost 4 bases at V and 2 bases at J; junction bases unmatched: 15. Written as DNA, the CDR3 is TGTGCCTGGATTTGGGGGACAGGCCTAAATCCAAACACTGAAGCTTTCTTT. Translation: CAWIWGTGLNPNTEAFF.

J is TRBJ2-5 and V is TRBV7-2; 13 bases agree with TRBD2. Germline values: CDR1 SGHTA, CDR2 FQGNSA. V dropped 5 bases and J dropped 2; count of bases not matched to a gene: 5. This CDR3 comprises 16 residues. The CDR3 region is CASSTGLAGIQETQYF. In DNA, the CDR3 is TGTGCCAGCAGCACGGGACTAGCGGGGATTCAAGAGACCCAGTACTTC.

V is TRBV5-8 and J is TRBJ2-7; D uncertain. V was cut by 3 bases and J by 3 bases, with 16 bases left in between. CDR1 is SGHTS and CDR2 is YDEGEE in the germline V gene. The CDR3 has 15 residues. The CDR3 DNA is TGTGCCAGCAGCTACCACCGACCAGGACGCTACGAGCAGTACTTC. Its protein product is CASSYHRPGRYEQYF.

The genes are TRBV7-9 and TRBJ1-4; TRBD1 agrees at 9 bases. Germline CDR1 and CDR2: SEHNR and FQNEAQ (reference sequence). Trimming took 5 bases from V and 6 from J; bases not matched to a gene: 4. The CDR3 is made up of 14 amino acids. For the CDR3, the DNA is TGTGCCAGCAGCACCGGGACAGGGTATGAAAAACTGTTTTTT. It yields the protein CASSTGTGYEKLFF.

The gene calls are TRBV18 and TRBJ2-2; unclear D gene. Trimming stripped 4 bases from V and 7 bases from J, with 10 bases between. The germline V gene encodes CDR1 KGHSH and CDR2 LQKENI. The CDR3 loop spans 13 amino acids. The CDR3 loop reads CASSRRENGELFF. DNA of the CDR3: TGTGCCAGCTCACGTCGAGAGAACGGGGAGCTGTTTTTT.

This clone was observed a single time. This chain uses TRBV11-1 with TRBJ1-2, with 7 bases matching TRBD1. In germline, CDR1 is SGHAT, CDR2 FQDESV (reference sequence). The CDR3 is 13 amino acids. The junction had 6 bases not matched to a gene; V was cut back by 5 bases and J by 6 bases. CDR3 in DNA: TGTGCCAGCAGCCGCAGTACAGGGGATGGCTACACCTTC. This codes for CASSRSTGDGYTF.

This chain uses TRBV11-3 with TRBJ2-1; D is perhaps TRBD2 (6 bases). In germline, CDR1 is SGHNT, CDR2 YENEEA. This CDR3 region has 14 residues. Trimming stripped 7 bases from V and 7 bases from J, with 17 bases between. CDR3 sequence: CASTFRWGVNEQFF. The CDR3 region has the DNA TGTGCCAGCACCTTTAGGTGGGGGGTGAATGAGCAGTTCTTC.

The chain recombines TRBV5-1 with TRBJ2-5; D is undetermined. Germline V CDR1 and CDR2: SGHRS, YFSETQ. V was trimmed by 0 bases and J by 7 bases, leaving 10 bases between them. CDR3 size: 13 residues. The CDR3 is CASSLAADGTQYF. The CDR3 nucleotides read TGCGCCAGCAGCTTGGCAGCAGATGGGACCCAGTACTTC.

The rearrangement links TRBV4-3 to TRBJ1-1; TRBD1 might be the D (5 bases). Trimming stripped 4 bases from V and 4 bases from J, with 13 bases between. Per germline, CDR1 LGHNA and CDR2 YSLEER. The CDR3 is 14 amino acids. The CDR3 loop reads CASSRDPGITEAFF. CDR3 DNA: TGCGCCAGCAGCCGGGACCCAGGGATCACTGAAGCTTTCTTT.

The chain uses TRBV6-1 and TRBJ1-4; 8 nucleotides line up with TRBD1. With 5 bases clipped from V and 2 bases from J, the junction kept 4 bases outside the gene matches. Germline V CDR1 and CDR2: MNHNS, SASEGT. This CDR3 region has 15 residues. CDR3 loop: CASSPHRGTNEKLFF. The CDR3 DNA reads TGTGCCAGCAGTCCCCACAGGGGGACTAATGAAAAACTGTTTTTT.

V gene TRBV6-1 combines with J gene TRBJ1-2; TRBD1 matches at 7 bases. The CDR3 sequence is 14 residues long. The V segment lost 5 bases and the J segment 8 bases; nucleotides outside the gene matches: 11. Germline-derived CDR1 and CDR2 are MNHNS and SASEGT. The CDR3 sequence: CASSKGQATMGYTF. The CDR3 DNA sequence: TGTGCCAGCAGTAAAGGACAGGCCACTATGGGCTACACCTTC.

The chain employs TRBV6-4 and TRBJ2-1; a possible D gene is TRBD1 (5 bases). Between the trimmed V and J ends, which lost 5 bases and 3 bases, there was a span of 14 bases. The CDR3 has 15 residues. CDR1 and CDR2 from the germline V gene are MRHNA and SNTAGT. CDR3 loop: CASSPTALVYNEQFF. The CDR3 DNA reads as TGTGCCAGCAGTCCGACAGCCCTGGTCTACAATGAGCAGTTCTTC.

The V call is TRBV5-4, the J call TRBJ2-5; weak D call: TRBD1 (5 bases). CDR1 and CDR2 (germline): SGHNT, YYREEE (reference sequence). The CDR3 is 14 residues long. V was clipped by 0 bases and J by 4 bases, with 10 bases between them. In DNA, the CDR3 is TGTGCCAGCAGCTTGGAAGGGGTAAGAGAGACCCAGTACTTC. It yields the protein CASSLEGVRETQYF.

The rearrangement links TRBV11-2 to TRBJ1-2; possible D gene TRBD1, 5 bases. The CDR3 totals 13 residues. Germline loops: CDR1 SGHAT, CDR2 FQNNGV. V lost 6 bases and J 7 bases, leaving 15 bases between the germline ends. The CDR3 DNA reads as TGTGCCAGCAGTCAAGGGACCCTGGGTGGCTACACCTTC. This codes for CASSQGTLGGYTF.

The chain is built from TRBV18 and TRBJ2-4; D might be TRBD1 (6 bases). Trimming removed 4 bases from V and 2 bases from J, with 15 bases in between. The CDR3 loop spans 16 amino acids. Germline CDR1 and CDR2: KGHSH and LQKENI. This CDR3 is CASSREDSKPKNIQYF. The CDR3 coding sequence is TGTGCCAGCTCACGTGAGGACAGTAAGCCCAAAAACATTCAGTACTTC.

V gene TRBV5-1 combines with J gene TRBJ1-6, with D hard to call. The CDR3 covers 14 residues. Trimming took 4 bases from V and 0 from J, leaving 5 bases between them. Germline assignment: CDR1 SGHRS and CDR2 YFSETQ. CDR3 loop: CASSQGSYNSPLHF. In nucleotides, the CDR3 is TGCGCCAGCAGCCAAGGCTCCTATAATTCACCCCTCCACTTT.

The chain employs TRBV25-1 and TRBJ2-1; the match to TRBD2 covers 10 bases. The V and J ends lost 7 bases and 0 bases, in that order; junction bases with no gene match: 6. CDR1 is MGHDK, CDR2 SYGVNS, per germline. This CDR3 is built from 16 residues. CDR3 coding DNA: TGTGCCAGCATTGAGGTAGCGGGGGGCTCCTACAATGAGCAGTTCTTC. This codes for CASIEVAGGSYNEQFF.